These T cell receptor beta chains were read from a single sample in a study of blood T cell repertoires in COVID-19. Repertoires were generated with immunoSEQ multiplex PCR, while TCRdb's copy carries only in-frame clones and drops some. This table holds about half a million clones, approximately 85% found once. Sequencing was done on a sample of peripheral blood. These receptors were collected from a human donor in a cohort sampled during active COVID-19. Each CDR3 is given with its conserved first and last residue. A D gene is named only where the DNA matches it firmly. Clone size is shown for a subset of rows, as once, few, many or a class of expanded clone.

size: -
V: TRBV5-4
D: -
J: TRBJ1-2
CDR3: CASNMGGEDYGYTF
DNA: TGTGCCAGCAACATGGGGGGGGAAGACTATGGCTACACCTTC

size: -
V: TRBV6-6
D: -
J: TRBJ2-5
CDR3: CASSYSQGRETQYF
DNA: TGTGCCAGCAGTTACTCTCAGGGGAGAGAGACCCAGTACTTC

size: -
V: TRBV5-1
D: -
J: TRBJ1-1
CDR3: CASSPPRGVGTEAFF
DNA: TGCGCCAGCAGCCCCCCGCGCGGGGTTGGCACTGAAGCTTTCTTT

size: few
V: TRBV18
D: TRBD1
J: TRBJ1-4
CDR3: CASFSGTGDEKLFF
DNA: TGTGCCAGCTTTTCCGGGACAGGGGATGAAAAACTGTTTTTT

size: -
V: TRBV4-2
D: -
J: TRBJ2-2
CDR3: CASSQDRMNTGELFF
DNA: TGTGCCAGCAGCCAAGACAGGATGAACACCGGGGAGCTGTTTTTT

size: once
V: TRBV11-2
D: -
J: TRBJ2-7
CDR3: CASSLERVERQYF
DNA: TGTGCCAGCAGCTTAGAACGGGTGGAAAGGCAGTACTTC

size: -
V: TRBV5-7
D: -
J: TRBJ1-5
CDR3: CASSLAKRPPSSNQPQHF
DNA: TGTGCCAGCAGCTTGGCCAAGCGACCGCCAAGTAGCAATCAGCCCCAGCATTTT

size: -
V: TRBV5-1
D: -
J: TRBJ1-1
CDR3: CASSLPADTEAFF
DNA: TGCGCCAGCAGCTTGCCAGCGGACACTGAAGCTTTCTTT

size: -
V: TRBV5-1
D: TRBD1
J: TRBJ2-7
CDR3: CASSQGTERAVQYF
DNA: TGCGCCAGCAGCCAAGGGACAGAGAGGGCGGTGCAGTACTTC

size: -
V: TRBV6-6
D: -
J: TRBJ1-5
CDR3: CASSPSGVSNQPQHF
DNA: TGTGCCAGCAGCCCCTCAGGGGTGAGCAATCAGCCCCAGCATTTT

size: -
V: TRBV30
D: TRBD1
J: TRBJ2-7
CDR3: CAWIPGTDTYEQYF
DNA: TGTGCCTGGATCCCCGGGACAGATACCTACGAGCAGTACTTC

size: -
V: TRBV6-2/TRBV6-3
D: -
J: TRBJ2-3
CDR3: CASSYWRPAYSTDTQYF
DNA: TGTGCCAGCAGTTACTGGAGGCCGGCGTATAGCACAGATACGCAGTATTTT

size: -
V: TRBV5-4
D: TRBD2
J: TRBJ2-3
CDR3: CASSLGVAGVAGGSTDTQYF
DNA: TGTGCCAGCAGCTTGGGAGTCGCGGGTGTAGCGGGGGGGTCCACAGATACGCAGTATTTT

size: few
V: TRBV19
D: -
J: TRBJ2-7
CDR3: CASSIGQINEQYF
DNA: TGTGCCAGTAGTATAGGTCAGATCAACGAGCAGTACTTC

size: -
V: TRBV6-5
D: -
J: TRBJ1-2
CDR3: CASSPSVGVPYGYTF
DNA: TGTGCCAGCAGCCCAAGCGTCGGAGTCCCCTATGGCTACACCTTC

size: -
V: TRBV30
D: TRBD2
J: TRBJ2-5
CDR3: CAWSPRLAPRLETQYF
DNA: TGTGCCTGGAGTCCACGACTAGCTCCCAGGCTGGAGACCCAGTACTTC

size: -
V: TRBV6-6
D: -
J: TRBJ2-3
CDR3: CASSYNRESTDTQYF
DNA: TGTGCCAGCAGTTACAACAGGGAAAGCACAGATACGCAGTATTTT

size: -
V: TRBV29-1
D: -
J: TRBJ2-2
CDR3: CSALQGPGELFF
DNA: TGCAGCGCTCTACAGGGCCCCGGGGAGCTGTTTTTT

size: -
V: TRBV6-1
D: -
J: TRBJ2-5
CDR3: CASSEGLRLQETQYF
DNA: TGTGCCAGCAGTGAAGGTCTGCGTTTACAAGAGACCCAGTACTTC

size: few
V: TRBV28
D: -
J: TRBJ1-5
CDR3: CASNPWTGSYQPQHF
DNA: TGTGCCAGCAATCCCTGGACGGGATCGTATCAGCCCCAGCATTTT

size: -
V: TRBV19
D: -
J: TRBJ1-5
CDR3: CASRGTLRSNQPQHF
DNA: TGTGCCAGTAGGGGGACACTCCGTAGCAATCAGCCCCAGCATTTT

size: -
V: TRBV3-1/TRBV3-2
D: TRBD2
J: TRBJ2-1
CDR3: CASSQDLLAGGRNEQFF
DNA: TGTGCCAGCAGCCAAGATTTACTAGCGGGAGGGCGGAATGAGCAGTTCTTC

size: -
V: TRBV19
D: -
J: TRBJ1-2
CDR3: CASKIDRTYGYTF
DNA: TGTGCCAGTAAAATCGACAGGACCTATGGCTACACCTTC

size: -
V: TRBV3-1/TRBV3-2
D: -
J: TRBJ2-1
CDR3: CASSPLPPAQGNEQFF
DNA: TGTGCCAGCAGCCCCCTCCCCCCGGCACAGGGCAATGAGCAGTTCTTC

size: -
V: TRBV4-1
D: TRBD2
J: TRBJ2-1
CDR3: CASSQDSARTSGINEQFF
DNA: TGCGCCAGCAGCCAAGATTCCGCGAGGACTAGCGGGATCAATGAGCAGTTCTTC

size: -
V: TRBV11-2
D: TRBD1
J: TRBJ1-1
CDR3: CASSLTGGNTEAFF
DNA: TGTGCCAGCAGCCTGACAGGGGGTAACACTGAAGCTTTCTTT

size: -
V: TRBV3-1/TRBV3-2
D: TRBD2
J: TRBJ2-7
CDR3: CASSQLAGGGYEQYF
DNA: TGTGCCAGCAGCCAGCTAGCGGGAGGAGGCTACGAGCAGTACTTC

size: -
V: TRBV24-1
D: TRBD1
J: TRBJ1-2
CDR3: CATSPGQGSYGYTF
DNA: TGTGCCACCAGTCCCGGACAGGGGTCGTATGGCTACACCTTC

size: -
V: TRBV28
D: TRBD1
J: TRBJ1-4
CDR3: CASSTTGAPSDRVFF
DNA: TGTGCCAGCAGTACAACAGGGGCCCCAAGCGATAGGGTGTTTTTT

size: -
V: TRBV28
D: -
J: TRBJ2-7
CDR3: CASSFSLTGQEYEQYF
DNA: TGTGCCAGCAGTTTCTCCCTTACGGGACAAGAGTACGAGCAGTACTTC

size: once
V: TRBV25-1
D: TRBD1
J: TRBJ2-5
CDR3: CASSRQGTKTQYF
DNA: TGTGCCAGCAGCCGACAGGGGACGAAGACCCAGTACTTC

size: -
V: TRBV24-1
D: -
J: TRBJ2-1
CDR3: CATSDSGGLPEHNEQFF
DNA: TGTGCCACCAGTGACTCCGGGGGGCTCCCTGAGCACAATGAGCAGTTCTTC

size: -
V: TRBV2
D: TRBD1
J: TRBJ2-5
CDR3: CASSQNRGQETQYF
DNA: TGTGCCAGCAGCCAGAACAGGGGCCAAGAGACCCAGTACTTC

size: -
V: TRBV4-2
D: TRBD1
J: TRBJ1-2
CDR3: CASSRTGGGYTF
DNA: TGTGCCAGCAGCCGAACAGGGGGAGGCTACACCTTC

size: -
V: TRBV24-1
D: -
J: TRBJ2-3
CDR3: CATSDLGRSDTQYF
DNA: TGTGCCACCAGTGATTTGGGCCGCTCGGATACGCAGTATTTT

size: -
V: TRBV2
D: TRBD1
J: TRBJ2-7
CDR3: CASSQGQGEVGQYF
DNA: TGTGCCAGCAGCCAAGGACAGGGTGAGGTCGGGCAGTACTTC

size: -
V: TRBV11-2
D: TRBD2
J: TRBJ2-7
CDR3: CASSRGESSYEQYF
DNA: TGTGCCAGCAGCCGGGGGGAAAGCTCCTACGAGCAGTACTTC

size: -
V: TRBV19
D: TRBD2
J: TRBJ2-3
CDR3: CASSRLAGEVNTQYF
DNA: TGTGCCAGTAGTCGACTAGCGGGAGAAGTAAATACGCAGTATTTT

size: -
V: TRBV6-5
D: -
J: TRBJ1-1
CDR3: CASRTDRGAFF
DNA: TGTGCCAGCAGAACGGACAGAGGAGCTTTCTTT

size: -
V: TRBV19
D: TRBD2
J: TRBJ2-7
CDR3: CASSIGRRGDTYEQYF
DNA: TGTGCCAGTAGTATTGGGAGGCGGGGGGACACCTACGAGCAGTACTTC